The present entry profiles one T cell receptor beta chain with its context. Antigen unknown. These data come from a study of T cell responses to AZD1222 COVID-19 vaccine. Overall study findings and caveats: Repertoires were obtained solely post-peak T cell response. There were mostly white British donors and more females than males, and clonal diversity was possibly underestimated. Dominant CD4 TCR responses targeted spike regions 160-218 and 743-854.

Investigators merged groups given second doses at roughly 4 or roughly 12 weeks. Measured with immunoSEQ multiplex PCR; TCRdb has only the in-frame clones, and not every one. The table shows about 130,000 clones, with just over 90% occurring only once. CDR3 length equals 14 residues. Germline CDR1 KGHSH, CDR2 LQKENI. Trimming stripped 6 bases from V and 4 bases from J, with 15 bases between. Sequenced here: peripheral blood, sampled 28 days after the second AZD1222 dose. The sequence came from an adult who received the AZD1222 COVID-19 vaccine. The chain joins TRBV18 to TRBJ1-2; D not certain. The CDR3 loop reads CASSYGSPIYGYTF. CDR3 DNA: TGTGCCAGCTCGTACGGGAGCCCCATCTATGGCTACACCTTC.